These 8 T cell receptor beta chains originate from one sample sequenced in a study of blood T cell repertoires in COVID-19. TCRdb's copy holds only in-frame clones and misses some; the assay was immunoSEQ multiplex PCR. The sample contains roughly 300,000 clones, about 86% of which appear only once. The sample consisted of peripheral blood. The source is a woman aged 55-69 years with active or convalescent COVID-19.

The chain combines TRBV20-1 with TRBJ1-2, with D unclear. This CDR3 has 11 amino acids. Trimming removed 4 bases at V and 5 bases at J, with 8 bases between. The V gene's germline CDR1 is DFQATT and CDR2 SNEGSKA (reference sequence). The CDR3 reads CSATPGYGYTF. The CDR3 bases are TGCAGTGCTACCCCAGGTTATGGCTACACCTTC.

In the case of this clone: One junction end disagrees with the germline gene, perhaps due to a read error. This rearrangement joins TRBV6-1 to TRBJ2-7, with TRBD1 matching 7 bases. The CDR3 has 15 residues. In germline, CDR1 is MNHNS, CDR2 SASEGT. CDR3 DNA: TGTGCCAGCAGGGAAGGGACAGCCCTCCCCTACGAGCAGTACTTC. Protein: CASREGTALPYEQYF.

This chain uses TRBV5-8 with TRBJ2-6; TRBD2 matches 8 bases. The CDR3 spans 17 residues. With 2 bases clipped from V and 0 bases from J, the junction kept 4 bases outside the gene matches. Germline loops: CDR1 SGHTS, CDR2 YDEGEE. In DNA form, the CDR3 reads TGTGCCAGCAGCTTCCAGCGGGGGCTCTCTGGGGCCAACGTCCTGACTTTC. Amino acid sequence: CASSFQRGLSGANVLTF.

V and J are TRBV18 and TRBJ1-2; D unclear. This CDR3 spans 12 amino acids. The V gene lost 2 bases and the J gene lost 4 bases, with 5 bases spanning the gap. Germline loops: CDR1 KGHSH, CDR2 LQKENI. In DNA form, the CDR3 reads TGTGCCAGCTCACCAGACACCTATGGCTACACCTTC. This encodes CASSPDTYGYTF.

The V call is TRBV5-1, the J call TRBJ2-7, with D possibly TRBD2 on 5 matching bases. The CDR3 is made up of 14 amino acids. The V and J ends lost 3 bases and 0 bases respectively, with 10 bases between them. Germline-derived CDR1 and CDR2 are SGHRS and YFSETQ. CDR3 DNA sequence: TGCGCCAGCAGCTGGTTGGGGAGCTCCTACGAGCAGTACTTC. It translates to CASSWLGSSYEQYF.

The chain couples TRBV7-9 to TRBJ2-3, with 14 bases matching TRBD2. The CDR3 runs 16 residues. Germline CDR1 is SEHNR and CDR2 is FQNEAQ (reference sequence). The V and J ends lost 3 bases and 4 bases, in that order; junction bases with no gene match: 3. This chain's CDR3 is CASSFGLAGGPDTQYF. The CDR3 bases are TGTGCCAGCAGCTTCGGACTAGCGGGGGGCCCAGATACGCAGTATTTT.

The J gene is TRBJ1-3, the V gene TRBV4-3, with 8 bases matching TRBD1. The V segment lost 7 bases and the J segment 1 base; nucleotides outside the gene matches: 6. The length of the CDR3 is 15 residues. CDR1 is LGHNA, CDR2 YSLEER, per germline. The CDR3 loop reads CASTDRDRSGNTIYF. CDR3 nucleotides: TGCGCCAGCACTGATAGGGACAGGTCTGGAAACACCATATATTTT.

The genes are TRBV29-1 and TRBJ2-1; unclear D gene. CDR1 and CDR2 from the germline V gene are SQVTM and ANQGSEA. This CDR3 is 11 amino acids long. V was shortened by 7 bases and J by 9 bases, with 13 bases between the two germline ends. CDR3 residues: CSDRRASEQFF. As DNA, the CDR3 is TGCAGCGACAGACGCGCTTCTGAGCAGTTCTTC.